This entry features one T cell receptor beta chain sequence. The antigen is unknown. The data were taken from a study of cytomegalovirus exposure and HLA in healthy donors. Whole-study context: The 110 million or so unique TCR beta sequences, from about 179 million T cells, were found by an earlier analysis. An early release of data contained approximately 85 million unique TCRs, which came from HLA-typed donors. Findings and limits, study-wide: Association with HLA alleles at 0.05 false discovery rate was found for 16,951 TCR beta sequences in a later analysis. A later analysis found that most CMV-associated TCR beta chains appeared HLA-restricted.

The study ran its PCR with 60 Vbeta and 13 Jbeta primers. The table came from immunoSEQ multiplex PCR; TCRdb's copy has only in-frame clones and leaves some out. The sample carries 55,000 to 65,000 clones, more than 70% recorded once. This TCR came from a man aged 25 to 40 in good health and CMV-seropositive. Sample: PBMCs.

CDR3 protein: CASSRTGTYEQYF. CDR3 coding DNA: TGTGCCAGCAGCCGGACAGGAACCTACGAGCAGTACTTC. This chain uses TRBV7-9 with TRBJ2-7; 7 bases agree with TRBD1. V was pared by 5 bases and J by 2 bases, with 3 bases of the junction left unmatched. In germline, CDR1 is SEHNR, CDR2 FQNEAQ (reference sequence). CDR3 size: 13 residues.